Following are 20 T cell receptor beta chains from one sample sequenced in a study of shared clonotypes between healthy human individuals. Data came from immunoSEQ multiplex PCR; TCRdb stores just in-frame clones and leaves some out. The table includes about 640,000 clones, roughly 78% detected once. Sequencing was carried out using memory CD4+ T cells sorted from blood. As to subset: CD45RA-negative fraction. The receptors derive from a young woman in good health.

The chain recombines TRBV28 with TRBJ1-2; D uncertain. V was clipped by 4 bases and J by 2 bases, with 11 bases between them. The CDR3 contains 14 residues. Looked up from germline, CDR1 is MDHEN and CDR2 is SYDVKM. CDR3 sequence (DNA): TGTGCCAGCAGTTCCGCGGACGGGAACTATGGCTACACCTTC. Protein sequence: CASSSADGNYGYTF.

The chain couples TRBV11-2 to TRBJ1-1; TRBD1 matches at 8 bases. Per germline, CDR1 SGHAT and CDR2 FQNNGV. Trimming cost V 1 base and J 7 bases; bases outside gene matches: 5. The CDR3 is 14 residues long. DNA for the CDR3: TGTGCCAGCAGCTTAGCCGACGGACAGGGTGAAGCTTTCTTT. Translation: CASSLADGQGEAFF.

This chain joins TRBV10-2 and TRBJ1-2; TRBD1 matches 9 bases. Looked up from germline, CDR1 is WSHSY and CDR2 is SAAADI. The J segment lost 4 bases and the V segment lost 2 bases, leaving 5 bases of the junction unmatched. CDR3 size: 15 residues. The CDR3 is CASSEKTGGSYGYTF. The CDR3 coding sequence is TGCGCCAGCAGTGAGAAGACAGGGGGGAGCTATGGCTACACCTTC.

This clone was counted a single time. The genes are TRBV28 and TRBJ2-5, with 7 nucleotides matching TRBD1. Losses at the gene ends were 6 bases for V and 5 bases for J; bases not matched to a gene: 18. This CDR3 has 17 residues. Germline V lookup: CDR1 MDHEN, CDR2 SYDVKM. CDR3 in amino acids: CASSPALTNRGGETQYF. The CDR3 nucleotides read TGTGCCAGCAGCCCAGCGCTTACGAACAGGGGTGGGGAGACCCAGTACTTC. Using reference TRBV28 and TRBJ2-5 for the parts outside the CDR3, the full variable domain is DVKVTQSSRYLVKRTGEKVFLECVQDMDHENMFWYRQDPGLGLRLIYFSYDVKMKEKGDIPEGYSVSREKKERFSLILESASTNQTSMYLCASSPALTNRGGETQYFGPGTRLLVL.

The sample holds one count of this clone. CDR3 in amino acids: CASSTGRAVGTDTQYF. DNA for the CDR3: TGTGCCAGCTCAACAGGGAGAGCGGTCGGCACAGATACGCAGTATTTT. The chain carries TRBV18 and TRBJ2-3, with D perhaps TRBD1 (6 bases). Germline CDR1 and CDR2: KGHSH and LQKENI. Trimming shortened V by 5 bases and J by 1 base, and 16 bases separated the two germline ends. The CDR3 consists of 16 residues. Full variable domain (rest looked up from reference TRBV18 and TRBJ2-3): NAGVMQNPRHLVRRRGQEARLRCSPMKGHSHVYWYRQLPEEGLKFMVYLQKENIIDESGMPKERFSAEFPKEGPSILRIQQVVRGDSAAYFCASSTGRAVGTDTQYFGPGTRLTVL.

This clone was seen many times. This sequence joins TRBV1 and TRBJ1-2; TRBD1 is taken as the D call from the table, unchecked against the DNA. TRBV1 is annotated as a pseudogene. This CDR3 spans 17 amino acids. The CDR3 loop is CTSSQDLWGRLLWGYTF. The CDR3 nucleotides read TGCACCAGCAGCCAAGATCTATGGGGCAGGCTCCTTTGGGGCTACACCTTC.

The V and J genes are TRBV28 and TRBJ1-1; D not certain. Trimming removed 11 bases from V and 4 bases from J, with 17 bases in between. Germline CDR1 reads MDHEN; CDR2 reads SYDVKM. The CDR3 totals 13 residues. CDR3 residues: CALRSASSTEAFF. CDR3 DNA sequence: TGTGCCCTACGGTCGGCCTCCAGCACTGAAGCTTTCTTT.

V is TRBV7-9 and J is TRBJ1-4, with 9 bases that match TRBD1. The germline gives CDR1 SEHNR, CDR2 FQNEAQ (reference sequence). The V and J ends lost 4 bases and 8 bases, in that order; junction bases with no gene match: 5. This CDR3 is built from 14 residues. The CDR3 loop is CASSSGQGREKLFF. The CDR3 nucleotides are TGTGCCAGCAGCTCGGGACAGGGTCGGGAAAAACTGTTTTTT.

The chain recombines TRBV5-1 with TRBJ1-1; a weak D match, TRBD1 (6 bases). Trimming took off 0 bases at V and 0 bases at J, with 12 bases between the two ends. There are 16 residues in the CDR3. The germline gives CDR1 SGHRS, CDR2 YFSETQ. This CDR3 is CASSLDRVGLNTEAFF. The DNA for the CDR3 is TGCGCCAGCAGCTTGGACAGGGTAGGCCTGAACACTGAAGCTTTCTTT.

The chain employs TRBV14 and TRBJ2-1; D might be TRBD1 (6 bases). Germline values: CDR1 SGHDN, CDR2 FVKESK. Trimming took off 0 bases at V and 8 bases at J, with 14 bases between the two ends. The CDR3 is 15 residues long. The CDR3 loop is CASSQDLGRGHEQFF. CDR3 in DNA: TGTGCCAGCAGCCAAGATCTGGGCAGGGGTCATGAGCAGTTCTTC. The full variable domain, with the rest looked up from reference TRBV14 and TRBJ2-1, is EAGVTQFPSHSVIEKGQTVTLRCDPISGHDNLYWYRRVMGKEIKFLLHFVKESKQDESGMPNNRFLAERTGGTYSTLKVQPAELEDSGVYFCASSQDLGRGHEQFFGPGTRLTVL.

This clone was detected once. The chain has TRBV28 and TRBJ2-4, with D perhaps matching TRBD2 (6 bases). V dropped 7 bases and J dropped 0 bases, with 16 bases sitting between them. This CDR3 is 16 amino acids long. Germline assignment: CDR1 MDHEN and CDR2 SYDVKM. CDR3: CASIPKGAGAKNIQYF. In DNA, the CDR3 is TGTGCCAGCATCCCAAAGGGAGCGGGAGCCAAAAACATTCAGTACTTC.

This clone was counted many times. The rearrangement uses TRBV28 and TRBJ1-5, with a possible D match to TRBD1 (5 bases). The CDR3 covers 15 residues. CDR1 is MDHEN, CDR2 SYDVKM, per germline. The germline V and J ends were trimmed by 4 bases and 6 bases, with 16 bases remaining between them. The DNA of the CDR3 is TGTGCCAGCAGTTCCCTGGCGGGGGGGGTTCAGCCCCAGCATTTT. Translated: CASSSLAGGVQPQHF.

This chain joins TRBV5-6 and TRBJ2-7; 11 bases agree with TRBD2. Germline V gene data show CDR1 as SGHDT and CDR2 as YYEEEE. Trimming at V came to 0 bases and at J to 7 bases, leaving 6 bases not matched to a gene. There are 15 residues in the CDR3. The CDR3 DNA follows: TGTGCCAGCAGCTTGGTACTAGCGGGAGTGGGGGAGCAGTACTTC. Translation: CASSLVLAGVGEQYF.

This clone was seen only once. V is TRBV6-6 and J is TRBJ2-1; D remains unclear. The CDR3 is 13 amino acids. Germline CDR1 reads MNHNY; CDR2 reads SVGAGI (reference sequence). V was cut by 4 bases and J by 15 bases, with 19 bases left in between. DNA for the CDR3: TGTGCCAGCAGTTCCTCCTCGGGCCTTATGGGGTTCTTC. It encodes CASSSSSGLMGFF.

The rearrangement uses TRBV6-1 and TRBJ2-7; the D is unclear. Germline V gene data show CDR1 as MNHNS and CDR2 as SASEGT. Trimming took 7 bases from V and 2 from J, leaving 18 bases between them. The CDR3 runs 15 residues. The CDR3 DNA sequence: TGTGCCAGCACTTGGGCTCCGAGTCAAGCCTACGAGCAGTACTTC. Translated, it gives CASTWAPSQAYEQYF.

The V call is TRBV5-5, the J call TRBJ1-1, with D perhaps TRBD1 (6 bases). Looked up from germline, CDR1 is SGHKS and CDR2 is YYEKEE (reference sequence). The length of the CDR3 is 13 residues. Trimming pared 3 bases from V and 7 bases from J, leaving 13 bases between. The CDR3 DNA sequence: TGTGCCAGCAGCTCCCAGGGGCTTAGTGAAGCTTTCTTT. Its translation is CASSSQGLSEAFF.

The CDR3 DNA is TGTGCCAGCAGTAGGGAACAGGGGGACTACGAGCAGTACTTC. Protein: CASSREQGDYEQYF. This chain joins TRBV2 and TRBJ2-7, with TRBD1 matching 8 bases. Trimming at V came to 5 bases and at J to 3 bases, leaving 6 bases not matched to a gene. This CDR3 spans 14 amino acids. The germline gives CDR1 SNHLY, CDR2 FYNNEI.

Here the CDR3 reads CASTRLAGVTGELFF. The CDR3 DNA follows: TGCGCCAGCACCCGACTAGCGGGAGTAACCGGGGAGCTGTTTTTT. The J gene is TRBJ2-2, the V gene TRBV4-1, with 12 positions matching TRBD2. The CDR3 runs to 15 residues. The germline gives CDR1 MGHRA, CDR2 YSYEKL. J lost 5 bases, V lost 7 bases, and 5 bases had no gene match.

The gene calls are TRBV10-1 and TRBJ2-3, with D unresolved. The CDR3 loop spans 17 amino acids. V lost 3 bases and J 3 bases, leaving 19 bases between the germline ends. The germline V gene has CDR1 WNHNN and CDR2 SYGVQD (reference sequence). In DNA, the CDR3 is TGCGCCAGCAGTGACGGTTTTCCCCGGAGTTGGACAGATACGCAGTATTTT. The encoded protein is CASSDGFPRSWTDTQYF.

The DNA for the CDR3 is TGTGCCAGCAGCTTAGAGGGCGTCGCTGGGGCCAACGTCCTGACTTTC. Its translation: CASSLEGVAGANVLTF. The V gene is TRBV7-6, the J gene TRBJ2-6; D unresolved. Looked up from germline, CDR1 is SGHVS and CDR2 is FNYEAQ. There are 16 residues in the CDR3. The V gene lost 1 base and the J gene lost 2 bases, with 9 bases spanning the gap.